These 22 T cell receptor beta chains came from one sample sequenced in a study of T-cell memory formation after mild COVID-19. Each CDR3 protein is one row after TCRdb ran MiXCR on the 5' RACE reads. The table has hundreds of thousands of distinct CDR3 sequences, around an eighth seen once; the top ten hold around 22%. The material sequenced was PBMCs or a T cell subset sorted from them (not recorded which). The receptors shown here come from a man aged 18 to 35 who had mild COVID-19 (a few samples of this study predate the infection). Cell type and time point are not known.

This chain uses TRBV4-1 with TRBJ2-1, with TRBD2 identical over 9 bases. V gave up 0 bases and J gave up 5 bases; unmatched junction bases: 5. Germline CDR1 and CDR2: MGHRA and YSYEKL. The CDR3 has 16 residues. DNA of the CDR3: TGCGCCAGCAGCCAAGATCGGGGCGGGGGGGACAATGAGCAGTTCTTC. Amino acids: CASSQDRGGGDNEQFF.

The chain uses TRBV4-2 and TRBJ2-2; 12 nucleotides match TRBD2. The germline CDR1 and CDR2 sequences are LGHNA and YNFKEQ. The CDR3 covers 17 residues. The V segment lost 4 bases and the J segment 1 base; nucleotides outside the gene matches: 4. The CDR3 DNA is TGTGCCAGCAGCCGCCAACTAGCGGGGGGGAACACCGGGGAGCTGTTTTTT. Translation: CASSRQLAGGNTGELFF.

This chain links TRBV25-1 with TRBJ1-1, with D perhaps TRBD1 (5 bases). The length of the CDR3 is 14 residues. The V end was cut by 1 base, the J end by 9 bases, with 15 bases between. CDR1 MGHDK and CDR2 SYGVNS come from the germline V gene. In nucleotides, the CDR3 is TGTGCCAGCAGTGAATGGAGACAGCAGAGAAAAGCTTTCTTT. This codes for CASSEWRQQRKAFF.

This clonotype has only a few counts. CDR3 amino acids: CASSWGDTYNEQFF. The CDR3 region has the DNA TGCGCCAGCAGCTGGGGCGACACCTACAATGAGCAGTTCTTC. The chain uses TRBV5-1 and TRBJ2-1, with D tentatively TRBD1 (5 bases). V dropped 3 bases and J dropped 2 bases, with 9 bases sitting between them. CDR3 length equals 14 residues. The germline V gene has CDR1 SGHRS and CDR2 YFSETQ.

In this sample, this clonotype turned up a few times. The genes are TRBV12-3 or TRBV12-4 and TRBJ2-2, with unresolved D. V lost 6 bases, J lost 2 bases, and 10 bases lay in between. This CDR3 is 14 amino acids long. CDR3 nucleotides: TGTGCCAGCAGAGGTTTGGGAAACACCGGGGAGCTGTTTTTT. Translation gives CASRGLGNTGELFF.

The gene calls are TRBV5-1 and TRBJ1-6; 8 bases are a match to TRBD1. Germline V lookup: CDR1 SGHRS, CDR2 YFSETQ. CDR3 length: 18 residues. Germline trimming cut 4 bases from V and 0 bases from J; bases unmatched to any gene: 9. The CDR3 spells CASSPRSQGASYNSPLHF. The CDR3 DNA follows: TGCGCCAGCAGCCCCCGGTCGCAGGGGGCCTCCTATAATTCACCCCTCCACTTT.

The CDR3 DNA reads TGCAGCGTTGAAGCAACAGGTCGAAGGCTTTTTTTCTTC. Protein sequence: CSVEATGRRLFFF. The chain is built from TRBV29-1 and TRBJ2-1; possibly TRBD1 for D (5 bases). This CDR3 is 13 amino acids long. Per the germline V gene, CDR1 is SQVTM and CDR2 is ANQGSEA. Between the trimmed V and J ends, which lost 1 base and 16 bases, there was a span of 20 bases.

The rearrangement joins TRBV5-5 to TRBJ2-1; no definite D call. The ends were cut back, 1 base at V and 3 bases at J, with 11 bases in the middle. The CDR3 extends over 15 amino acids. CDR1 SGHKS and CDR2 YYEKEE come from the germline V gene (reference sequence). The CDR3 DNA sequence: TGTGCCAGCAGCTTGTTGGGTGGCCTCTACAATGAGCAGTTCTTC. This encodes CASSLLGGLYNEQFF.

This clonotype was seen a handful of times. The chain recombines TRBV2 with TRBJ2-7; the D gene is possibly TRBD1 (7 bases). The CDR3 is made up of 17 amino acids. V was pared by 6 bases and J by 0 bases, with 21 bases between. From germline, CDR1 is SNHLY and CDR2 FYNNEI. The CDR3 nucleotides read TGTGCCAGCAGCGGTGAATGGGCAGGGGGGAGCTCCTACGAGCAGTACTTC. This encodes CASSGEWAGGSSYEQYF.

This clonotype was seen ten or more times. CDR3 DNA: TGTGCCTGGAGTCCTGGACCTCCGGGATCGCAGTATTTT. Translated, it gives CAWSPGPPGSQYF. This chain links TRBV30 with TRBJ2-3, with D maybe TRBD2 (5 bases). The germline V gene has CDR1 GTSNPN and CDR2 SVGIG (reference sequence). V was shortened by 2 bases and J by 10 bases, with 16 bases between the two germline ends. The CDR3 is 13 residues long.

This clonotype was seen at least ten times. V is TRBV6-6 and J is TRBJ1-5; D unresolved. CDR3 size: 14 residues. Germline V gene sequence: CDR1 MNHNY, CDR2 SVGAGI (reference sequence). The V and J ends lost 8 bases and 0 bases respectively, with 11 bases between them. The DNA for the CDR3 is TGTGCCAGCCGAGGTACATATAGCAATCAGCCCCAGCATTTT. Protein sequence: CASRGTYSNQPQHF.

This clonotype showed up just once. This sequence joins TRBV28 and TRBJ2-2, with 8 bases matching TRBD2. The junction had 9 bases not matched to a gene; V was cut back by 4 bases and J by 5 bases. CDR1 MDHEN and CDR2 SYDVKM come from the germline V gene. The CDR3 is made up of 16 amino acids. The CDR3 nucleotides are TGTGCCAGCAGTTGGGGCCGAGGACTAGCTACCGGGGAGCTGTTTTTT. Amino acid sequence: CASSWGRGLATGELFF.

This clonotype was counted a few times. The chain couples TRBV27 to TRBJ1-5, with D unresolved. This CDR3 spans 13 amino acids. V lost 5 bases and J lost 4, with 9 bases in between. Germline loops: CDR1 MNHEY, CDR2 SMNVEV (reference sequence). CDR3 in DNA: TGTGCCAGCAGTACCCGGCCGAATCAGCCCCAGCATTTT. It yields the protein CASSTRPNQPQHF.

This clonotype was counted between two and nine times. The J gene is TRBJ1-5, the V gene TRBV6-5; 8 bases map to TRBD1. Trimming cost V 5 bases and J 7 bases; bases outside gene matches: 7. There are 14 residues in the CDR3. The germline CDR1 and CDR2 sequences are MNHEY and SVGAGI. In DNA, the CDR3 is TGTGCCAGCAGTACGACAGGGGTTCGGCAGCCCCAGCATTTT. This translates into CASSTTGVRQPQHF.

This rearrangement joins TRBV18 to TRBJ1-2, with D unresolved. V was pared by 3 bases and J by 0 bases, with 8 bases between. The germline V gene has CDR1 KGHSH and CDR2 LQKENI. The CDR3 spans 14 residues. Here the CDR3 DNA reads TGTGCCAGCTCACCGCGAGGGTCTAACTATGGCTACACCTTC. Its protein is CASSPRGSNYGYTF.

The CDR3 protein is CAVRRASTNEKLFF. The CDR3 nucleotides read TGTGCCGTTCGGAGGGCCTCAACTAATGAAAAACTGTTTTTT. The chain employs TRBV6-5 and TRBJ1-4, with D hard to call. Germline CDR1 and CDR2: MNHEY and SVGAGI. Between the trimmed V and J ends, which lost 11 bases and 0 bases, there was a span of 13 bases. This CDR3 is 14 amino acids long.

The V gene is TRBV24-1, the J gene TRBJ2-5, with 10 bases that match TRBD1. The V segment lost 4 bases and the J segment 4 bases; nucleotides outside the gene matches: 8. Germline CDR1 KGHDR, CDR2 SFDVKD. This CDR3 spans 16 amino acids. This CDR3 is CATSDPSGTGVETQYF. The CDR3 DNA reads as TGTGCCACCAGTGACCCATCCGGGACAGGGGTAGAGACCCAGTACTTC.

V gene TRBV6-2 or TRBV6-3 combines with J gene TRBJ1-5; tentatively, D is TRBD1 (5 bases). The CDR3 has 14 amino acids. In germline, CDR1 is MNHEY, CDR2 SVGEGT. The V end lost 10 bases, the J end lost 5 bases, and 18 bases lay between the germline ends. CDR3 sequence: CATQDRDPHQPQHF. DNA for the CDR3: TGTGCCACCCAGGACCGGGACCCTCATCAGCCCCAGCATTTT.

A few counts support this clonotype. A much larger clone lies one base from this, so it may be a read error. The chain is built from TRBV5-5 and TRBJ2-3, with D unclear. Trimming took 0 bases from V and 7 from J, leaving 6 bases between them. CDR1 and CDR2 from the germline V gene are SGHKS and YYEKEE (reference sequence). The CDR3 is 12 amino acids. The DNA for the CDR3 is TGTGCCAGCAGCTTGGGGGGAAATACGCAGTATTTT. It is translated as CASSLGGNTQYF.

The chain has TRBV6-2 or TRBV6-3 and TRBJ2-1, with unresolved D. CDR1 is MNHEY, CDR2 SVGEGT, per germline. The CDR3 length is 12 residues. Trimming removed 2 bases from V and 13 bases from J, with 12 bases in between. For the CDR3, the DNA is TGTGCCAGCAGTTACCTCGGCAGTTTTCAGTTCTTC. As protein: CASSYLGSFQFF.

The V call is TRBV18, the J call TRBJ1-3, with D possibly matching TRBD1 (5 bases). The CDR3 spans 16 residues. V dropped 3 bases and J dropped 2 bases, with 14 bases sitting between them. CDR1 is KGHSH, CDR2 LQKENI, per germline. The CDR3 DNA reads as TGTGCCAGCTCACCCTCCACGACGGGGGCTGGAAACACCATATATTTT. Protein: CASSPSTTGAGNTIYF.

This clonotype was observed a handful of times. V and J are TRBV20-1 and TRBJ2-3; TRBD2 matches at 10 bases. The germline gives CDR1 DFQATT, CDR2 SNEGSKA (reference sequence). This CDR3 has 17 amino acids. Trimming removed 6 bases from V and 5 bases from J; junction bases left unmatched: 17. The DNA for the CDR3 is TGCAGTGCCGCCCGTCTGGAGCGGGGGGGCACCAAAGATACGCAGTATTTT. It yields the protein CSAARLERGGTKDTQYF.